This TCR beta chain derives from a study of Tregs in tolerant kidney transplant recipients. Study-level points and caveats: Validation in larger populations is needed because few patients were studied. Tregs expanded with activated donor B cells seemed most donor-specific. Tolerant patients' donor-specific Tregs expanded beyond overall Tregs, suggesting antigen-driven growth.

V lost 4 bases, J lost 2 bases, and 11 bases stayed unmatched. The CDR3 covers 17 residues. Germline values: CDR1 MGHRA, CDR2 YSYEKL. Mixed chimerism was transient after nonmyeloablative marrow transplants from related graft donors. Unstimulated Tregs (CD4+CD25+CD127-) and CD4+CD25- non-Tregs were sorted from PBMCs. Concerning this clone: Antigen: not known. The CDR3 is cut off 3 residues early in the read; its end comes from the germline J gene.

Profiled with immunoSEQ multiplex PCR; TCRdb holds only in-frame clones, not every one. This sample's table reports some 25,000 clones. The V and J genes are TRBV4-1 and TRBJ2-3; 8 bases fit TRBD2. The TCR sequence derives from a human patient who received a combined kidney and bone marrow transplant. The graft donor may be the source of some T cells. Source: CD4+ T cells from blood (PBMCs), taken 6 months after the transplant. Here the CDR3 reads CASSRGGLAGATDTQYF. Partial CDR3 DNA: TGCGCCAGCAGCCGTGGAGGGCTAGCGGGCGCCACAGATACG.